One sample yielded the 5 T cell receptor beta chains listed below, sequenced in a study of shared clonotypes between healthy human individuals. Here immunoSEQ multiplex PCR was the method, and the copy in TCRdb shows in-frame clones only, minus some. The sample consists of hundreds of thousands of clones, roughly four fifths of them appearing once. The sequencing sample was made of PBMCs. The source of these receptors is a woman aged 40 to 50 in good health. Some clones in this sample may be carry-over from other donors' samples.

This clone appeared a single time. The chain links TRBV7-2 to TRBJ1-2; the D gene is possibly TRBD1 (5 bases). Germline-derived CDR1 and CDR2 are SGHTA and FQGNSA. Trimming stripped 5 bases from V and 4 bases from J, with 11 bases between. The length of the CDR3 is 13 residues. CDR3 in DNA: TGTGCCAGCAGCCTTCAGGGTAGCTATGGCTACACCTTC. Its translation: CASSLQGSYGYTF.

The rearrangement uses TRBV7-2 and TRBJ1-1, with no clear D. The germline CDR1 and CDR2 sequences are SGHTA and FQGNSA. CDR3 size: 13 residues. Trimming pared 0 bases from V and 7 bases from J, leaving 9 bases between. The CDR3 DNA reads as TGTGCCAGCAGCTTAGCTGTTGACGGTGAAGCTTTCTTT. Amino acid sequence: CASSLAVDGEAFF.

This clone was counted between two and nine times. The J gene is TRBJ2-4, the V gene TRBV2; D call uncertain. The CDR3 length is 11 residues. V gave up 2 bases and J gave up 6 bases, with 2 bases separating them. The germline CDR1 and CDR2 sequences are SNHLY and FYNNEI. CDR3 sequence reads: CASSETNIQYF. The CDR3 nucleotides read TGTGCCAGCAGTGAAACAAACATTCAGTACTTC.

The CDR3 DNA sequence: TGCGCCAGCAAGGGACTAGCGGGAGAGCAAGAGACCCAGTACTTC. The encoded protein is CASKGLAGEQETQYF. The chain has TRBV5-1 and TRBJ2-5; 14 nucleotides agree with TRBD2. CDR3 length: 15 residues. V shed 6 bases, J shed 2 bases, and the junction held 3 bases outside the gene matches. Looked up from germline, CDR1 is SGHRS and CDR2 is YFSETQ.

About this clone itself: This may stem from a read error, because a much larger clone lies one nucleotide away. The chain couples TRBV25-1 to TRBJ1-1; D is uncertain. Trimming shortened V by 2 bases and J by 0 bases, and 4 bases separated the two germline ends. Looked up from germline, CDR1 is MGHDK and CDR2 is SYGVNS. CDR3 length: 13 residues. The CDR3 region is CASSEGVNTEAFF. The CDR3 DNA reads TGTGCCAGCAGTGAAGGGGTGAACACTGAAGCTTTCTTT.